This TCR beta chain came from a study of Graves' ophthalmopathy and Graves' hyperthyroidism. Symptoms, serum thyroxine and TRAb, thyroid ultrasound, and orbital computed tomography formed the diagnostic basis. RNA transcripts served as template for amplifying TCR beta CDR3 sequences. HTBI primers primed a first-round RT-PCR, and a second-round multiplex PCR followed. TCRdb reprocessed the multiplex PCR reads with MiXCR, giving one entry per CDR3 protein. The sample gives around 470,000 distinct CDR3 sequences, 13% to 15% of which show up once; approximately 9.8% is in the top ten. Many counts were recorded for this clonotype. Looked up from germline, CDR1 is SGHAT and CDR2 is FQNNGV. CDR3 length: 17 amino acids. V shed 1 base and J shed 0 bases, with 15 bases lying between them.

Sequencing was carried out using blood. This clonotype was sampled from a woman aged 25 to 39 with Graves' ophthalmopathy. The chain is built from TRBV11-2 and TRBJ1-2; possible D gene TRBD1, 6 bases. CDR3 loop: CASSLGLWTAPNYGYTF. The CDR3 DNA is TGTGCCAGCAGCTTAGGGTTGTGGACAGCGCCTAACTATGGCTACACCTTC.